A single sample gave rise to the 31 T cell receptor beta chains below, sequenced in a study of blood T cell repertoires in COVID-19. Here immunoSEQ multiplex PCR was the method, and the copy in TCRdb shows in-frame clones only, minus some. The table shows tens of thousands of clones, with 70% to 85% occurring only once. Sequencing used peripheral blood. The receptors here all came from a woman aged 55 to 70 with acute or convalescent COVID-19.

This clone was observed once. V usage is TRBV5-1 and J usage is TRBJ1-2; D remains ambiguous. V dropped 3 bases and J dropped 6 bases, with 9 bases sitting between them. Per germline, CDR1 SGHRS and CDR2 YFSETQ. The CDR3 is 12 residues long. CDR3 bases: TGCGCCAGCAGCTCCATCGGGGATGGCTACACCTTC. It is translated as CASSSIGDGYTF. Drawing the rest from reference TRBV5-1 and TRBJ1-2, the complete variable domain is KAGVTQTPRYLIKTRGQQVTLSCSPISGHRSVSWYQQTPGQGLQFLFEYFSETQRNKGNFPGRFSGRQFSNSRSEMNVSTLELGDSALYLCASSSIGDGYTFGSGTRLTVV.

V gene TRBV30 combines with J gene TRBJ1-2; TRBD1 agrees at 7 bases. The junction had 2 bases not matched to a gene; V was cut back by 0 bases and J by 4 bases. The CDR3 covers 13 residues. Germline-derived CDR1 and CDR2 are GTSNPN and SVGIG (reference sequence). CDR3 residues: CAWSVGGPYGYTF. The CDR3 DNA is TGTGCCTGGAGTGTAGGGGGCCCCTATGGCTACACCTTC.

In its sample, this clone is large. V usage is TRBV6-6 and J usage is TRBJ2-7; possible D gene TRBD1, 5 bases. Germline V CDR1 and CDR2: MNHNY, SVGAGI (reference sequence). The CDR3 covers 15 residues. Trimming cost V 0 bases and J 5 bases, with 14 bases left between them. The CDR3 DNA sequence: TGTGCCAGCAGTTACTCGAATGGGTTAGGGGACGAGCAGTACTTC. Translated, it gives CASSYSNGLGDEQYF.

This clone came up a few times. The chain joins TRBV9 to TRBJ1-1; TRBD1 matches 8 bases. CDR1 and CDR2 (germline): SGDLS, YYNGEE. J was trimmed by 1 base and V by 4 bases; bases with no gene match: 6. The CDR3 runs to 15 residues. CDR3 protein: CASSPTGTGNTEAFF. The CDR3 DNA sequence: TGTGCCAGCAGCCCTACCGGGACAGGGAACACTGAAGCTTTCTTT.

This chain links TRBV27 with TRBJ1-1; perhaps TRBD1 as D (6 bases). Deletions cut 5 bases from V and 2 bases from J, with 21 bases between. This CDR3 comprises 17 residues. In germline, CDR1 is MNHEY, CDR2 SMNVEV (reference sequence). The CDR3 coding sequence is TGTGCCAGCAGTCCTACCAGGATGGCAGGGGTCAACACTGAAGCTTTCTTT. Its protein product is CASSPTRMAGVNTEAFF.

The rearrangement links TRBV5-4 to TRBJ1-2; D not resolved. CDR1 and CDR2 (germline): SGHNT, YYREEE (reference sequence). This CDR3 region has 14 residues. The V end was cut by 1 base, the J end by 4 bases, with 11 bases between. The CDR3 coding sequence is TGTGCCAGCAGCTTGCGATCAGGCGCCTATGGCTACACCTTC. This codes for CASSLRSGAYGYTF.

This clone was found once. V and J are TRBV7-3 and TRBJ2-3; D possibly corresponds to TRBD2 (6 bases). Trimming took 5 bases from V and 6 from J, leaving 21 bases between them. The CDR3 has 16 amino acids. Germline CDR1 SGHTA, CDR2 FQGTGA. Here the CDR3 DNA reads TGTGCCAGCAGCCGCCCCCCCGGGACTCCCGGGGATACGCAGTATTTT. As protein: CASSRPPGTPGDTQYF.

CDR3 sequence (DNA): TGTGCCAGCAGCGCCCCGGGACAGGGGAATACCGGGGAGCTGTTTTTT. Residues: CASSAPGQGNTGELFF. The genes are TRBV9 and TRBJ2-2; 10 bases are a match to TRBD1. Germline CDR1 is SGDLS and CDR2 is YYNGEE. With V trimmed by 3 bases and J by 5 bases, 7 bases remained unmatched. CDR3 length: 16 amino acids.

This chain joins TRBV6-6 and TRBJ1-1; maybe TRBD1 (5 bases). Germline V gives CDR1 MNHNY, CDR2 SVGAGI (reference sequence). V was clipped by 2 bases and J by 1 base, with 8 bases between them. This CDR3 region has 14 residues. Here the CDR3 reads CASSYQGSNTEAFF. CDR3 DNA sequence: TGTGCCAGCAGTTACCAGGGATCGAACACTGAAGCTTTCTTT.

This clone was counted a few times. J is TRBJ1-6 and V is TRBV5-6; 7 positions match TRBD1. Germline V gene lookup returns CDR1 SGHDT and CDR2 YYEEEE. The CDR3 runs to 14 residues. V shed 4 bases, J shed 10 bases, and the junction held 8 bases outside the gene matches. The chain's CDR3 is CASSPDRSWSPLHF. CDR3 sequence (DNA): TGTGCCAGCAGCCCGGACAGGTCTTGGTCACCCCTCCACTTT.

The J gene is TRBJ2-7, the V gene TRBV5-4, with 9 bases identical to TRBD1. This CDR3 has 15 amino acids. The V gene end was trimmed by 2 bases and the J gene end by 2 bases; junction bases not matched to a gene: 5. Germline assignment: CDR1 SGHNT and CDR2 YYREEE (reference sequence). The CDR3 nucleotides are TGTGCCAGCAGCTTCATGGGACAGGGAGCCTACGAGCAGTACTTC. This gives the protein CASSFMGQGAYEQYF.

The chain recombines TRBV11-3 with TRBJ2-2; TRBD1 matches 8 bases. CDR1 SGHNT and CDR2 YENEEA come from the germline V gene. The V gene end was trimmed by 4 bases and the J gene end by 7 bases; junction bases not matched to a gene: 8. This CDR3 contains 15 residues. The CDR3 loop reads CASSSRGQEDGELFF. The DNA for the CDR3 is TGTGCCAGCAGCTCAAGGGGACAGGAAGACGGGGAGCTGTTTTTT. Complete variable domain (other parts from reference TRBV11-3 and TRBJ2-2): EAGVVQSPRYKIIEKKQPVAFWCNPISGHNTLYWYLQNLGQGPELLIRYENEEAVDDSQLPKDRFSAERLKGVDSTLKIQPAELGDSAVYLCASSSRGQEDGELFFGEGSRLTVL.

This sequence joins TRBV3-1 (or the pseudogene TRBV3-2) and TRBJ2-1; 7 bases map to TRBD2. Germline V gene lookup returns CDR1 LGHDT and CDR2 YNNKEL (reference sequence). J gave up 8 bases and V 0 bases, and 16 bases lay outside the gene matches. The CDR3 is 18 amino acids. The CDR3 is CASSQEGFWSGVDYEQFF. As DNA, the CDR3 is TGTGCCAGCAGCCAAGAGGGTTTTTGGAGCGGGGTAGATTATGAGCAGTTCTTC.

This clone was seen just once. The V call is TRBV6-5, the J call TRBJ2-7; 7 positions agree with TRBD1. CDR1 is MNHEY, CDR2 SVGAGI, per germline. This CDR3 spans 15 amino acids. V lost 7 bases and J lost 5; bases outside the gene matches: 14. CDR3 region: CASTLRQGGFDEQYF. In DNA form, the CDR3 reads TGTGCCAGCACCCTGCGACAAGGGGGCTTCGACGAGCAGTACTTC.

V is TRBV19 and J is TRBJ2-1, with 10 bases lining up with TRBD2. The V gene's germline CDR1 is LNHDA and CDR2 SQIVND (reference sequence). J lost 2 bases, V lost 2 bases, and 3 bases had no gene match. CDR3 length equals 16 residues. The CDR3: CASSISSGGPYNEQFF. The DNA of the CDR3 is TGTGCCAGTAGTATATCTAGCGGGGGTCCCTACAATGAGCAGTTCTTC.

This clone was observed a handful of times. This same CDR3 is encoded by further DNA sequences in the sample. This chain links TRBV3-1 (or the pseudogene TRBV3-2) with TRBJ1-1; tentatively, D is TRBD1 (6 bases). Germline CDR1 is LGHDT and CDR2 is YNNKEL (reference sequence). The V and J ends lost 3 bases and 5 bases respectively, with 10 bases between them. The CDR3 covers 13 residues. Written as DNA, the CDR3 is TGTGCCAGCAGCCACAATACAGGGACTGAAGCTTTCTTT. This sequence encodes CASSHNTGTEAFF.

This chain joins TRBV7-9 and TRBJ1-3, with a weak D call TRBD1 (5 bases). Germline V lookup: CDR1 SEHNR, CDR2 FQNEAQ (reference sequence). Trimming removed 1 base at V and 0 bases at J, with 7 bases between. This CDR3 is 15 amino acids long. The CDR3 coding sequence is TGTGCCAGCAGCTTAGGGGGGGTCTCTGGAAACACCATATATTTT. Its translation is CASSLGGVSGNTIYF.

The CDR3 DNA follows: TGTGCCAGCAGCTCGCCAGGTCGAACCGGTCTGGCCGGGGAGCTGTTTTTT. Translation: CASSSPGRTGLAGELFF. The chain couples TRBV5-8 to TRBJ2-2, with no clear D. This CDR3 region has 17 residues. Germline loops: CDR1 SGHTS, CDR2 YDEGEE. Trimming left V 3 bases short and J 6 bases short, with 21 bases between.

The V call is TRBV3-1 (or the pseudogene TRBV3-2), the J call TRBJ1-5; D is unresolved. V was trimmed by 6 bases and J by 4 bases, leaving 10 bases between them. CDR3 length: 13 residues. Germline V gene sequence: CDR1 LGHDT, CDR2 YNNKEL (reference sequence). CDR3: CASSLSPNQPQHF. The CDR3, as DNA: TGTGCCAGCAGTTTATCCCCTAATCAGCCCCAGCATTTT.

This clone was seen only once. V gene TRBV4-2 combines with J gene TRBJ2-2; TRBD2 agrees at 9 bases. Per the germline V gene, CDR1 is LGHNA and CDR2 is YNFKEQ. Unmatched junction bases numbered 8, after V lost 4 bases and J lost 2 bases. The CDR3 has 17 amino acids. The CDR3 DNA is TGTGCCAGCAGCCGTAGCGGGGGCCGAGGTAACACCGGGGAGCTGTTTTTT. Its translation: CASSRSGGRGNTGELFF.

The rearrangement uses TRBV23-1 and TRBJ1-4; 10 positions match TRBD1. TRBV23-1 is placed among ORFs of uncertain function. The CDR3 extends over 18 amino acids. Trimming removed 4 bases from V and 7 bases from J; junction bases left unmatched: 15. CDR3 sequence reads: CASSPGQGLSSRSEKLFF. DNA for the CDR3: TGCGCCAGCAGTCCGGGACAGGGGCTGAGTAGCAGAAGTGAAAAACTGTTTTTT.

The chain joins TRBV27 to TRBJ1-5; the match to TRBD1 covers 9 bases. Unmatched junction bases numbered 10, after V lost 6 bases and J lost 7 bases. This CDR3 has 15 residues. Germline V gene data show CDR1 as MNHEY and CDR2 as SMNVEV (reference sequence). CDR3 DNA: TGTGCCAGCAGGGAAATGACAGGGGGTAGGCAGCCCCAGCATTTT. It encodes CASREMTGGRQPQHF.

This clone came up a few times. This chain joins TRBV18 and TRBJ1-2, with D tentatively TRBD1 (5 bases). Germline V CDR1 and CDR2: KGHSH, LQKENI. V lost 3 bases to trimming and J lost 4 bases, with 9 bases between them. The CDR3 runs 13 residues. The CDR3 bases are TGTGCCAGCTCACCGGAACAGGTCTATGGCTACACCTTC. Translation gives CASSPEQVYGYTF.

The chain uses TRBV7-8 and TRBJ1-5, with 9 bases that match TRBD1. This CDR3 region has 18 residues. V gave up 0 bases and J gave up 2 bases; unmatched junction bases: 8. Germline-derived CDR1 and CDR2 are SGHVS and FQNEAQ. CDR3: CASSLAPDRGIRNQPQHF. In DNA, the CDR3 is TGTGCCAGCAGCTTAGCCCCGGACAGGGGAATTCGCAATCAGCCCCAGCATTTT.

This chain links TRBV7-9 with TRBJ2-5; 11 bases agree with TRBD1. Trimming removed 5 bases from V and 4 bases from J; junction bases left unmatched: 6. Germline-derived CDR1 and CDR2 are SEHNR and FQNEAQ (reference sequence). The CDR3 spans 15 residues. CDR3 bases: TGTGCCAGCAGCCCTGGACAGGGGGCTCGAGAGACCCAGTACTTC. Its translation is CASSPGQGARETQYF.

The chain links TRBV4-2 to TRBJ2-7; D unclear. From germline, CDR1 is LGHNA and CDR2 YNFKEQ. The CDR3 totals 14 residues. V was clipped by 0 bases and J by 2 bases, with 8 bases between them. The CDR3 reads CASSQDRVTYEQYF. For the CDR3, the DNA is TGTGCCAGCAGCCAAGATCGCGTCACCTACGAGCAGTACTTC.

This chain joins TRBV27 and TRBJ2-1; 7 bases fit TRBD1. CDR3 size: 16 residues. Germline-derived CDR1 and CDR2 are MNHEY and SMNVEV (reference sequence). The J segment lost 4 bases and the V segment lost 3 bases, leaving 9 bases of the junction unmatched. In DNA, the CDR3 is TGTGCCAGCAGTTTGCTAAGCAGGGGGTCATACAATGAGCAGTTCTTC. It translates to CASSLLSRGSYNEQFF.

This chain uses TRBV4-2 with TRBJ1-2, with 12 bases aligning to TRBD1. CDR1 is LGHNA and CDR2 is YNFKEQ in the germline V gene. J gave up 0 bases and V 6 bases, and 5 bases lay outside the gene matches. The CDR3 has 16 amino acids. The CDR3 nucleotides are TGTGCCAGCAGTAGGGACAGGGGGCGAGCTAACTATGGCTACACCTTC. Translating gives CASSRDRGRANYGYTF.

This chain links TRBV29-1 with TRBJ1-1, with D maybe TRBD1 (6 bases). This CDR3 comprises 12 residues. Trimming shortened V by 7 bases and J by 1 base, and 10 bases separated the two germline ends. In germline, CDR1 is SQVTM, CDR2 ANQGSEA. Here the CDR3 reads CSAEDRNTEAFF. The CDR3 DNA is TGCAGCGCCGAGGACAGGAACACTGAAGCTTTCTTT.

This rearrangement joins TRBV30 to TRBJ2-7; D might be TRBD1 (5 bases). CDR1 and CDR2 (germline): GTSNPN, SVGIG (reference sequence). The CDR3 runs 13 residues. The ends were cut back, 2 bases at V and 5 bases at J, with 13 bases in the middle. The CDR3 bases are TGTGCCTGGAGTAAGGGGCCCCTCCACGAGCAGTACTTC. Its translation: CAWSKGPLHEQYF.

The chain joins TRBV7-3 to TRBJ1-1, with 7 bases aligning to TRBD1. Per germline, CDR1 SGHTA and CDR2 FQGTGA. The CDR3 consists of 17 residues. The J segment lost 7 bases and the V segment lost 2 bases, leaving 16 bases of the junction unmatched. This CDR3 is CASSLGSGGSPGGEAFF. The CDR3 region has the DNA TGTGCCAGCAGCTTAGGTTCCGGAGGGTCGCCAGGGGGTGAAGCTTTCTTT. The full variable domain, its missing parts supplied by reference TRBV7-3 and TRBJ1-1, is GAGVSQTPSNKVTEKGKYVELRCDPISGHTALYWYRQSLGQGPEFLIYFQGTGAADDSGLPNDRFFAVRPEGSVSTLKIQRTERGDSAVYLCASSLGSGGSPGGEAFFGQGTRLTVV.